The 27 T cell receptor beta chains listed next were all sequenced from one sample in a study of shared clonotypes between healthy human individuals. The protocol was immunoSEQ multiplex PCR, while the TCRdb copy is restricted to in-frame clones and leaves out a portion. The sample includes a few million clones, around 90% of them seen just once. What was sequenced was naive CD4+ T cells sorted from blood. Subset specified: CD45RA+ positively selected. These receptors all stem from a man aged 18 to 30 in good health.

V is TRBV5-4 and J is TRBJ1-2; possible D gene TRBD1, 5 bases. V shed 4 bases and J shed 8 bases, with 24 bases lying between them. Per germline, CDR1 SGHNT and CDR2 YYREEE (reference sequence). The length of the CDR3 is 16 residues. The CDR3 DNA reads as TGTGCCAGCAGCCCGCGGGGGGATTTCGATCTTGGAGGCTACACCTTC. Protein product: CASSPRGDFDLGGYTF.

The gene calls are TRBV13 and TRBJ2-1; D unclear. V lost 2 bases, J lost 7 bases, and 6 bases lay in between. The CDR3 is made up of 12 amino acids. Per germline, CDR1 PRHDT and CDR2 FYEKMQ (reference sequence). CDR3 loop: CASSLSQNEQFF. CDR3 coding DNA: TGTGCCAGCAGCTTATCCCAAAATGAGCAGTTCTTC.

The rearrangement joins TRBV2 to TRBJ2-1, with 9 bases that match TRBD1. CDR3 length: 15 residues. V shed 6 bases, J shed 9 bases, and the junction held 12 bases outside the gene matches. The germline CDR1 and CDR2 sequences are SNHLY and FYNNEI. This CDR3 is CASRADRTGALEQFF. CDR3 coding DNA: TGTGCCAGCAGGGCGGATCGGACAGGGGCCCTTGAGCAGTTCTTC.

The CDR3 here is CASSEGRSVTGGEQYF. DNA for the CDR3: TGTGCCAGCAGTGAGGGGCGGTCCGTTACAGGGGGCGAGCAGTACTTC. This chain joins TRBV2 and TRBJ2-7; 8 bases agree with TRBD1. This CDR3 is built from 16 residues. CDR1 is SNHLY and CDR2 is FYNNEI in the germline V gene. Trimming took 3 bases from V and 6 from J; bases not matched to a gene: 13.

This clone has a single count. One end of the junction fails to match germline, which may point to a read error. J is TRBJ2-2 and V is TRBV7-7; D is unclear. The CDR3 extends over 17 amino acids. The germline CDR1 and CDR2 sequences are SSHAT and FNYEAQ (reference sequence). The CDR3 is CASSPALVSSGTGELFF. CDR3 nucleotides: TGTGCTAGCAGCCCCGCCCTAGTTAGCTCGGGTACCGGGGAGCTGTTTTTT.

This clone was observed a few times. The genes are TRBV25-1 and TRBJ1-4; D remains unclear. Trimming left V 1 base short and J 8 bases short, with 14 bases between. Germline loops: CDR1 MGHDK, CDR2 SYGVNS. The CDR3 sequence is 15 residues long. Here the CDR3 reads CASSESTGSREKLFF. CDR3 DNA: TGTGCCAGCAGTGAATCAACGGGGTCTCGCGAAAAACTGTTTTTT.

The J gene is TRBJ2-5, the V gene TRBV25-1, with D perhaps matching TRBD1 (5 bases). The CDR3 totals 13 residues. Germline CDR1 and CDR2: MGHDK and SYGVNS. Trimming stripped 5 bases from V and 5 bases from J, with 12 bases between. The DNA of the CDR3 is TGTGCCAGCAGTCTTACAGGTTTGGAGACCCAGTACTTC. It encodes CASSLTGLETQYF.

This clone is a singleton in its sample. The rearrangement links TRBV27 to TRBJ2-5, with TRBD2 matching 11 bases. In germline, CDR1 is MNHEY, CDR2 SMNVEV (reference sequence). Trimming cost V 5 bases and J 3 bases; bases outside gene matches: 8. The CDR3 runs to 16 residues. CDR3: CASSPLAGGGKETQYF. CDR3 DNA sequence: TGTGCCAGCAGTCCCCTAGCGGGAGGTGGAAAAGAGACCCAGTACTTC.

CDR3 protein: CASSPGQVGEQYF. The CDR3 coding sequence is TGTGCCAGCAGCCCAGGACAGGTTGGCGAGCAGTACTTC. The chain links TRBV7-2 to TRBJ2-7, with 7 bases identical to TRBD1. Germline values: CDR1 SGHTA, CDR2 FQGNSA. Trimming at V came to 5 bases and at J to 6 bases, leaving 7 bases not matched to a gene. The CDR3 consists of 13 residues. Together with reference TRBV7-2 and TRBJ2-7, the CDR3 gives the full variable domain: GAGVSQSPSNKVTEKGKDVELRCDPISGHTALYWYRQSLGQGLEFLIYFQGNSAPDKSGLPSDRFSAERTGGSVSTLTIQRTQQEDSAVYLCASSPGQVGEQYFGPGTRLTVT.

The chain uses TRBV16 and TRBJ2-1, with 7 bases matching TRBD2. There are 15 residues in the CDR3. Trimming removed 2 bases from V and 3 bases from J; junction bases left unmatched: 4. Germline V gives CDR1 KGHSY, CDR2 FQNENV. The CDR3 DNA follows: TGTGCCAGCAGCCAACGGGCGGGGGTCTACAATGAGCAGTTCTTC. Protein product: CASSQRAGVYNEQFF.

The CDR3 region is CASSLARTTVTGELFF. The CDR3 DNA reads TGTGCCAGCAGCTTGGCCAGGACTACCGTGACCGGGGAGCTGTTTTTT. The rearrangement uses TRBV5-4 and TRBJ2-2; D is perhaps TRBD2 (6 bases). This CDR3 is built from 16 residues. V dropped 0 bases and J dropped 5 bases, with 14 bases sitting between them. The germline V gene has CDR1 SGHNT and CDR2 YYREEE (reference sequence).

This chain's CDR3 is CATSRDLLSGRQGADEQYF. In DNA form, the CDR3 reads TGTGCCACCAGCAGAGATCTTTTAAGCGGGAGACAGGGGGCTGACGAGCAGTACTTC. The V and J genes are TRBV15 and TRBJ2-7, with TRBD1 matching over 10 bases. The CDR3 extends over 19 amino acids. Looked up from germline, CDR1 is LNHNV and CDR2 is YYDKDF (reference sequence). The J segment lost 5 bases and the V segment lost 0 bases, leaving 16 bases of the junction unmatched.

The chain couples TRBV30 to TRBJ2-7, with unresolved D. Looked up from germline, CDR1 is GTSNPN and CDR2 is SVGIG (reference sequence). Deletions cut 2 bases from V and 0 bases from J, with 5 bases between. The CDR3 totals 12 residues. DNA of the CDR3: TGTGCCTGGAGTTGGTCCTCCTACGAGCAGTACTTC. Its translation is CAWSWSSYEQYF.

The count of this clone is one. This chain links TRBV10-3 with TRBJ1-2, with D possibly being TRBD1 (5 bases). In germline, CDR1 is ENHRY, CDR2 SYGVKD. This CDR3 region has 15 residues. The germline V and J ends were trimmed by 3 bases and 6 bases, with 17 bases remaining between them. The CDR3 DNA follows: TGTGCCATCAGTGATGGGGCAGGGACGGAGAATGGCTACACCTTC. Amino acid sequence: CAISDGAGTENGYTF.

The chain joins TRBV7-9 to TRBJ2-1, with D perhaps TRBD2 (5 bases). The CDR3 loop spans 16 amino acids. The germline V gene encodes CDR1 SEHNR and CDR2 FQNEAQ (reference sequence). Deletions cut 0 bases from V and 0 bases from J, with 9 bases between. CDR3 loop: CASSLALGSSYNEQFF. DNA for the CDR3: TGTGCCAGCAGCTTAGCCCTAGGGAGCTCCTACAATGAGCAGTTCTTC.

This clone was observed a few times. The V gene is TRBV28, the J gene TRBJ1-1; D ambiguous. The CDR3 sequence is 12 residues long. Between the trimmed V and J ends, which lost 3 bases and 6 bases, there was a span of 8 bases. CDR1 and CDR2 (germline): MDHEN, SYDVKM. CDR3 amino acids: CASSFSAPEAFF. The DNA for the CDR3 is TGTGCCAGCAGTTTTAGCGCCCCTGAAGCTTTCTTT.

This clone was seen more than once but under ten times. The chain links TRBV5-1 to TRBJ2-1; TRBD1 is a possible D gene (6 bases). CDR3 length: 13 amino acids. V shed 4 bases and J shed 9 bases, with 14 bases lying between them. CDR1 SGHRS and CDR2 YFSETQ come from the germline V gene. DNA of the CDR3: TGCGCCAGCAGCCCTACAGGGTTTGGTGAGCAGTTCTTC. It specifies CASSPTGFGEQFF.

The sample holds one count of this clone. The chain joins TRBV27 to TRBJ1-4; 7 bases are a match to TRBD1. V lost 0 bases and J lost 9; bases outside the gene matches: 13. The CDR3 extends over 17 amino acids. CDR1 and CDR2 from the germline V gene are MNHEY and SMNVEV (reference sequence). The CDR3 DNA follows: TGTGCCAGCAGTTTATCATTCGACAGGGTCCAGCTGAAAAAACTGTTTTTT. It codes for CASSLSFDRVQLKKLFF.

For this clone: The sample contains more than one DNA sequence encoding this CDR3. The chain recombines TRBV9 with TRBJ1-1; D gene unclear. This CDR3 is 15 amino acids long. The germline V gene has CDR1 SGDLS and CDR2 YYNGEE. V was shortened by 0 bases and J by 0 bases, with 9 bases between the two germline ends. CDR3 residues: CASSVDPGLNTEAFF. DNA for the CDR3: TGTGCCAGCAGCGTAGACCCGGGCCTGAACACTGAAGCTTTCTTT.

J is TRBJ2-1 and V is TRBV9, with TRBD2 matching 11 bases. The J segment lost 3 bases and the V segment lost 3 bases, leaving 2 bases of the junction unmatched. CDR1 SGDLS and CDR2 YYNGEE come from the germline V gene. This CDR3 has 15 amino acids. The CDR3 DNA reads as TGTGCCAGCAGCGCTAGCGGGAGGAACTACAATGAGCAGTTCTTC. Its translation: CASSASGRNYNEQFF.

The chain recombines TRBV29-1 with TRBJ1-1; D is unclear. Per germline, CDR1 SQVTM and CDR2 ANQGSEA. The CDR3 runs to 13 residues. The ends were cut back, 6 bases at V and 4 bases at J, with 15 bases in the middle. The CDR3 reads CSVNDGGGTEAFF. The CDR3 DNA is TGCAGCGTAAATGACGGCGGCGGCACTGAAGCTTTCTTT.

The chain combines TRBV5-1 with TRBJ2-7; possible D gene TRBD1, 5 bases. V lost 2 bases, J lost 2 bases, and 11 bases lay in between. The CDR3 is 14 amino acids. Looked up from germline, CDR1 is SGHRS and CDR2 is YFSETQ. The CDR3 spells CASSLMGLPYEQYF. The CDR3 bases are TGCGCCAGCAGCTTAATGGGGCTCCCCTACGAGCAGTACTTC.

The J gene is TRBJ2-7, the V gene TRBV29-1, with D possibly being TRBD1 or TRBD2 (6 bases each). The length of the CDR3 is 13 residues. Germline CDR1 SQVTM, CDR2 ANQGSEA. V lost 6 bases, J lost 0 bases, and 12 bases lay in between. CDR3 protein: CSVRGTNSYEQYF. The CDR3 coding sequence is TGCAGCGTCCGGGGGACAAACTCCTACGAGCAGTACTTC.

V usage is TRBV5-6 and J usage is TRBJ2-1, with TRBD2 identical over 7 bases. Trimming took 3 bases from V and 9 from J; bases not matched to a gene: 3. This CDR3 region has 12 residues. The germline gives CDR1 SGHDT, CDR2 YYEEEE. The CDR3 bases are TGTGCCAGCAGCTGGGAGGGCCCTGAGCAGTTCTTC. Translated, it gives CASSWEGPEQFF. Drawing the rest from reference TRBV5-6 and TRBJ2-1, the complete variable domain is DAGVTQSPTHLIKTRGQQVTLRCSPKSGHDTVSWYQQALGQGPQFIFQYYEEEERQRGNFPDRFSGHQFPNYSSELNVNALLLGDSALYLCASSWEGPEQFFGPGTRLTVL.

The chain joins TRBV4-2 to TRBJ1-2; weak D call: TRBD1 (6 bases). V was shortened by 0 bases and J by 1 base, with 15 bases between the two germline ends. This CDR3 contains 17 residues. In germline, CDR1 is LGHNA, CDR2 YNFKEQ. In nucleotides, the CDR3 is TGTGCCAGCAGCCAAGACACAGGGAGGGCCTTTAACTATGGCTACACCTTC. The encoded protein is CASSQDTGRAFNYGYTF.

The chain recombines TRBV7-2 with TRBJ2-5; 10 bases are a match to TRBD2. The CDR3 has 16 amino acids. J lost 5 bases, V lost 2 bases, and 8 bases had no gene match. Germline assignment: CDR1 SGHTA and CDR2 FQGNSA. The CDR3 bases are TGTGCCAGCAGCTTACTAGCGGGAGTTGTTTGGGAGACCCAGTACTTC. This gives the protein CASSLLAGVVWETQYF.

The chain carries TRBV7-2 and TRBJ2-3; tentative D call: TRBD2 (5 bases). Germline V gene data show CDR1 as SGHTA and CDR2 as FQGNSA. The CDR3 runs 17 residues. Trimming took off 0 bases at V and 0 bases at J, with 13 bases between the two ends. In DNA, the CDR3 is TGTGCCAGCAGCTTAGCCAGCGGTACCCCTAGCACAGATACGCAGTATTTT. Its protein product is CASSLASGTPSTDTQYF.